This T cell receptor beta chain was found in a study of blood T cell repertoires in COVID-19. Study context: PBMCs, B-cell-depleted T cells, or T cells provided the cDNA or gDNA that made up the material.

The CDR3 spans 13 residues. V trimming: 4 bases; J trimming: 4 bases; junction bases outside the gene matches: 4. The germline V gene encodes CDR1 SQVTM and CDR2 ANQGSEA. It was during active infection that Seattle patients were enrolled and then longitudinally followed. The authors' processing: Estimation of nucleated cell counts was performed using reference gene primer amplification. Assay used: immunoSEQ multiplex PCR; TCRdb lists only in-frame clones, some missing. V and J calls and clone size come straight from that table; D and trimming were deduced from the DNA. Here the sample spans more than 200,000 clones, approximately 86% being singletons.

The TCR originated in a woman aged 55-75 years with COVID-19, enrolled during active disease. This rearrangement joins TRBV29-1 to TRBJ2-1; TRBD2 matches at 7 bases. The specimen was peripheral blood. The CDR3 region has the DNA TGCAGCGTTGGGGCTAGCGGATACAATGAGCAGTTCTTC. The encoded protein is CSVGASGYNEQFF.